This TCR beta chain was obtained from a study of blood T cell repertoires in COVID-19. This clone appeared once. TCRdb's copy holds only in-frame clones and misses some; the assay was immunoSEQ multiplex PCR. The sample contains 150,000 to 200,000 clones, over 65% of which appear only once. The sequenced sample consisted of peripheral blood. The TCR comes from a man aged 55-75 years with acute or convalescent COVID-19.

The CDR3: CASSLSGTMKAQYF. The CDR3, as DNA: TGTGCCAGCAGCTTATCCGGGACTATGAAGGCCCAGTACTTC. The rearrangement uses TRBV11-2 and TRBJ2-5; 7 bases align to TRBD2. This CDR3 contains 14 residues. Per the germline V gene, CDR1 is SGHAT and CDR2 is FQNNGV. V dropped 2 bases and J dropped 9; count of bases not matched to a gene: 9. The full variable domain, in which reference TRBV11-2 and TRBJ2-5 provide the parts outside the CDR3, is EAGVAQSPRYKIIEKRQSVAFWCNPISGHATLYWYQQILGQGPKLLIQFQNNGVVDDSQLPKDRFSAERLKGVDSTLKIQPAKLEDSAVYLCASSLSGTMKAQYFGPGTRLLVL.